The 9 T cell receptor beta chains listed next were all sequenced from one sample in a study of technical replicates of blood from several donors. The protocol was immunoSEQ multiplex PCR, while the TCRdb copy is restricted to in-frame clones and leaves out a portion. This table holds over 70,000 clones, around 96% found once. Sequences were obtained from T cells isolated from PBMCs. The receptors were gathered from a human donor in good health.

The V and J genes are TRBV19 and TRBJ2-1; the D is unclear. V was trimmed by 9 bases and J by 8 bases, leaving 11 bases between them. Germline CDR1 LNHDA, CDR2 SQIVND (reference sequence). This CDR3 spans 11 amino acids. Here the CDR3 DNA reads TGTGCCAGCACATTGGGCCATGAGCAGTTCTTC. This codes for CASTLGHEQFF. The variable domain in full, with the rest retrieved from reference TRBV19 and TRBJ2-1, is DGGITQSPKYLFRKEGQNVTLSCEQNLNHDAMYWYRQDPGQGLRLIYYSQIVNDFQKGDIAEGYSVSREKKESFPLTVTSAQKNPTAFYLCASTLGHEQFFGPGTRLTVL.

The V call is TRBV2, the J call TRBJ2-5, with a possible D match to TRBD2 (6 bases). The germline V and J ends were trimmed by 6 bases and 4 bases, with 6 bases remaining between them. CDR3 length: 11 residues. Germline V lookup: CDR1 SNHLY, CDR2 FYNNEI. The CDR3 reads CASRGGETQYF. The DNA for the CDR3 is TGTGCCAGCAGGGGAGGAGAGACCCAGTACTTC.

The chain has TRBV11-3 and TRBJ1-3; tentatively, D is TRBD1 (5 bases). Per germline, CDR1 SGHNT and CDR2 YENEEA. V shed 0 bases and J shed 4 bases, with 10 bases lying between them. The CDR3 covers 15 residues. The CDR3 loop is CASSLDRNRGNTIYF. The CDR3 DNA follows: TGTGCCAGCAGCTTAGACCGTAACAGGGGAAACACCATATATTTT.

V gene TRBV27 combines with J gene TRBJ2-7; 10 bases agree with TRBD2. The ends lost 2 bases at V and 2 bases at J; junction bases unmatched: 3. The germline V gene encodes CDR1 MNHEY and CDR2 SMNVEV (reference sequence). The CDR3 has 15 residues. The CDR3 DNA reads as TGTGCCAGCAGTTTAGGTAGCGGGGGGACCTACGAGCAGTACTTC. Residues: CASSLGSGGTYEQYF.

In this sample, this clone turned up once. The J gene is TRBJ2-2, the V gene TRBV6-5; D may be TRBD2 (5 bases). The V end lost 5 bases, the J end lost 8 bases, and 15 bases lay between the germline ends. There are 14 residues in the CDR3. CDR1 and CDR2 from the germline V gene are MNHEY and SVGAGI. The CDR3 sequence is CASSPGIVAGELFF. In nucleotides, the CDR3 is TGTGCCAGCAGTCCGGGGATTGTAGCAGGGGAGCTGTTTTTT.

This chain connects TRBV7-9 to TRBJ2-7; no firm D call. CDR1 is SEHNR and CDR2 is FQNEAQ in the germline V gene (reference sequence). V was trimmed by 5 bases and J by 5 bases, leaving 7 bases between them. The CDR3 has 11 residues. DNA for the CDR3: TGTGCCAGCAGCCCTTATCACGAGCAGTACTTC. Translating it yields CASSPYHEQYF.

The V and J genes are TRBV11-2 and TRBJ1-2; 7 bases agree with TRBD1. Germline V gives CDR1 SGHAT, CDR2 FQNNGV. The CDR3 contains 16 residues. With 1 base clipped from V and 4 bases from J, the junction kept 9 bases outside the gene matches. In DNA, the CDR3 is TGTGCCAGCAGCTTAGTTTGGGGACAGACTGTCTATGGCTACACCTTC. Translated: CASSLVWGQTVYGYTF.

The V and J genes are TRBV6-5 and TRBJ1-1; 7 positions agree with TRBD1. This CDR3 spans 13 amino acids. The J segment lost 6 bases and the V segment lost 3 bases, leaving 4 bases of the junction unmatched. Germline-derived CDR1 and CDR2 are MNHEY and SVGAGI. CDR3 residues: CASSYGQAAEAFF. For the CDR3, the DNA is TGTGCCAGCAGTTATGGACAGGCAGCTGAAGCTTTCTTT.

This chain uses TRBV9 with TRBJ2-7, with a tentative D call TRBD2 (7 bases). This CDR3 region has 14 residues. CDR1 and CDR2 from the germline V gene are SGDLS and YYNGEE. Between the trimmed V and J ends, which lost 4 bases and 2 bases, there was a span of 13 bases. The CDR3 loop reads CASSPGDYAYEQYF. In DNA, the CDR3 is TGTGCCAGCAGCCCAGGGGACTATGCCTACGAGCAGTACTTC.